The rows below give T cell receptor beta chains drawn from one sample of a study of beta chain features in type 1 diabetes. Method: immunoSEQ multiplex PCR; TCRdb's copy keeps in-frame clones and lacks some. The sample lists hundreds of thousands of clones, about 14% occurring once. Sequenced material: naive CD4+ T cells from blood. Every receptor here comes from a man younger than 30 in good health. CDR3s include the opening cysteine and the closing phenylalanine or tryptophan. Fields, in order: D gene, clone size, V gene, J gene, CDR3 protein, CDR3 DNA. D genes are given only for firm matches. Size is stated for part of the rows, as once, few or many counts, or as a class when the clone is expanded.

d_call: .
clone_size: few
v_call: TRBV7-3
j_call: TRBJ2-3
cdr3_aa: CASSPNRRVSTDTQYF
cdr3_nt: TGTGCCAGCAGCCCCAATCGTAGAGTTAGCACAGATACGCAGTATTTT

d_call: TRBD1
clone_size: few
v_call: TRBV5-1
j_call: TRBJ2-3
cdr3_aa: CASSLDGRGTDTQYF
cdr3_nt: TGCGCCAGCAGCTTGGATGGCAGGGGGACAGATACGCAGTATTTT

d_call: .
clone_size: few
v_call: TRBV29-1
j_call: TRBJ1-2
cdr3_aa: CSVGMGAQGYGYTF
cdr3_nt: TGCAGCGTTGGGATGGGGGCGCAGGGCTATGGCTACACCTTC

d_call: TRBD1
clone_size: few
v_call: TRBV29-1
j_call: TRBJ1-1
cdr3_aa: CSVGQGGTEAFF
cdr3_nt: TGCAGCGTCGGACAGGGGGGCACTGAAGCTTTCTTT

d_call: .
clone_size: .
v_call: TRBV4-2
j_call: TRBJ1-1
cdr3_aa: CASSQGTVQNTEAFF
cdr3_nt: TGTGCCAGCAGCCAAGGCACAGTACAGAACACTGAAGCTTTCTTT

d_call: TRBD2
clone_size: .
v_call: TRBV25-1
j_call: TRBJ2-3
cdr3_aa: CASSDSGGFTDTQYF
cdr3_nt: TGTGCCAGCAGTGATTCGGGGGGTTTCACAGATACGCAGTATTTT

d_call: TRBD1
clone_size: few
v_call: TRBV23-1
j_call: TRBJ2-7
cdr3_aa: CASSQSKTGSFYEQYF
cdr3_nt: TGCGCCAGCAGTCAATCCAAGACAGGGAGTTTCTACGAGCAGTACTTC

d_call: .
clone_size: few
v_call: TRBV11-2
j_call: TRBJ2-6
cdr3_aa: CASSLGLLSGANVLTF
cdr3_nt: TGTGCCAGCAGCTTAGGTCTCCTCTCTGGGGCCAACGTCCTGACTTTC

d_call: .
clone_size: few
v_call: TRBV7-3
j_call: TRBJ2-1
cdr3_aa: CASSPNRRGNEQFF
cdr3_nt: TGTGCCAGCAGCCCCAACCGTCGGGGCAATGAGCAGTTCTTC

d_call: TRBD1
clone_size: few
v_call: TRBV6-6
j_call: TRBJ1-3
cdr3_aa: CASSYSTGRTGNTIYF
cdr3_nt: TGTGCCAGCAGTTACTCGACAGGGCGGACTGGAAACACCATATATTTT